This T cell receptor (beta chain) came from a study of shared clonotypes between healthy human individuals. Whole-study results and caveats: Shared across several donors were around 5% of the naive CD4 clonotypes. Few donors limited the genetic and exposure-history diversity represented.

About this clone itself: Its antigen is still unknown.

Profiling relied on immunoSEQ multiplex PCR, and the TCRdb table lists in-frame clones only, not all of them. The sample includes 2 million to 3 million clones, over 85% of them seen just once. This CDR3 comprises 16 residues. Looked up from germline, CDR1 is SEHNR and CDR2 is FQNEAQ (reference sequence). The trim removed 5 bases at V and 10 bases at J, leaving 12 bases unmatched. The chain is built from TRBV7-9 and TRBJ2-1; 12 nucleotides agree with TRBD2. The sample consisted of naive CD4+ T cells from PBMCs. Indicated subset: CD45RA+ positively selected. This sequence was found in a man between 18 and 35 years old in good health. Some clones in this sample may be carry-over from other donors' samples. The CDR3 protein is CASSPGLAGTRVEQFF. The CDR3 DNA reads as TGTGCCAGCAGCCCCGGACTAGCGGGGACTCGAGTGGAGCAGTTCTTC.